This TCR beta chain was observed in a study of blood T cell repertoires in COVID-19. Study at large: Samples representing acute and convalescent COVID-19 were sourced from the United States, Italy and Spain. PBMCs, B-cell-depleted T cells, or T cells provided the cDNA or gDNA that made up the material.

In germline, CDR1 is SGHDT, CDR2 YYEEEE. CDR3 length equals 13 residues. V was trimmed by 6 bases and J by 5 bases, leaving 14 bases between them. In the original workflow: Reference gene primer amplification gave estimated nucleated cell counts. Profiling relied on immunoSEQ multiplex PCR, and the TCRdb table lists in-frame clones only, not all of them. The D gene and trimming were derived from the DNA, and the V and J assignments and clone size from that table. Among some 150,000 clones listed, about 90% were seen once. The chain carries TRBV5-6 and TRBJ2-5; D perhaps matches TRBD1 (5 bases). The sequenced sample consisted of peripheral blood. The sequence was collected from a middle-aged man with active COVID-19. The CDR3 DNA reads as TGTGCCAGCACCTGGGGCCTCGGGGAGACCCAGTACTTC. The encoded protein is CASTWGLGETQYF.